This TCR beta chain was obtained from a study of blood T cell repertoires in COVID-19. Study details: Specimens from acute and convalescent COVID-19 originated in the United States, Italy and Spain. Sources were T cells, B-cell-depleted T cells, or PBMCs; the material itself was cDNA or gDNA.

J was trimmed by 5 bases and V by 3 bases; bases with no gene match: 4. CDR1 and CDR2 (germline): SGHTA, FQGNSA. The CDR3 is 14 amino acids. This clone was detected only once. This study enrolled people aged roughly 18 to 89 from roughly 24 US geographic areas. Profiled with immunoSEQ multiplex PCR; TCRdb holds only in-frame clones, not every one. The sample holds about 270,000 clones, around 88% seen once. The specimen sequenced was PBMCs or T cells enriched from blood (not recorded which). The TCR comes from a woman aged 40 to 50 with acute COVID-19. The chain uses TRBV7-2 and TRBJ2-7, with 10 nucleotides matching TRBD2. In DNA form, the CDR3 reads TGTGCCAGCAGCTTCAGCGGGAGGGCCCACGAGCAGTACTTC. The encoded protein is CASSFSGRAHEQYF.